Each of the 12 T cell receptor beta chains below was sequenced from the same sample in a study of blood T cell repertoires in COVID-19. Generated by immunoSEQ multiplex PCR, the TCRdb table keeps only in-frame clones and is missing some. Of approximately 200,000 clones in the sample, around 89% are singletons; the top ten hold less than 1.5%. The sequenced sample consisted of PBMCs or T cells enriched from blood (not recorded which). All receptors derive from a man under 40 who had recovered from COVID-19.

The CDR3: CASSLQGVYNSPLHF. CDR3 nucleotides: TGTGCCAGCAGCTTACAGGGCGTCTATAATTCACCCCTCCACTTT. V gene TRBV5-4 combines with J gene TRBJ1-6; TRBD1 might be the D (6 bases). CDR3 length: 15 amino acids. V lost 2 bases and J lost 3, with 9 bases in between. The V gene's germline CDR1 is SGHNT and CDR2 YYREEE (reference sequence).

This chain connects TRBV19 to TRBJ2-7, with 9 bases matching TRBD1. V lost 6 bases and J lost 4; bases outside the gene matches: 10. This CDR3 has 15 residues. The germline V gene encodes CDR1 LNHDA and CDR2 SQIVND (reference sequence). CDR3 residues: CASSHVDRGEYEQYF. CDR3 in DNA: TGTGCCAGTAGCCACGTCGACAGGGGGGAATACGAGCAGTACTTC.

This clone was found once. V usage is TRBV18 and J usage is TRBJ1-2, with TRBD1 as a possible D gene (6 bases). CDR3 length equals 15 residues. The V gene's germline CDR1 is KGHSH and CDR2 LQKENI. V lost 1 base and J 0 bases, leaving 9 bases between the germline ends. As DNA, the CDR3 is TGTGCCAGCTCACCACAGCAGGGGACTAACTATGGCTACACCTTC. Amino acid sequence: CASSPQQGTNYGYTF. The full variable domain, in which reference TRBV18 and TRBJ1-2 provide the parts outside the CDR3, is NAGVMQNPRHLVRRRGQEARLRCSPMKGHSHVYWYRQLPEEGLKFMVYLQKENIIDESGMPKERFSAEFPKEGPSILRIQQVVRGDSAAYFCASSPQQGTNYGYTFGSGTRLTVV.

V is TRBV20-1 and J is TRBJ1-6; D call uncertain. Germline loops: CDR1 DFQATT, CDR2 SNEGSKA (reference sequence). The CDR3 is made up of 11 amino acids. Trimming cost V 3 bases and J 12 bases, with 9 bases left between them. The CDR3 sequence: CSARGPLPLHF. The CDR3, as DNA: TGCAGTGCTAGGGGCCCTTTACCCCTCCACTTT.

The V call is TRBV27, the J call TRBJ2-2; D perhaps matches TRBD2 (5 bases). The ends were cut back, 2 bases at V and 5 bases at J, with 9 bases in the middle. This CDR3 has 14 amino acids. Germline V lookup: CDR1 MNHEY, CDR2 SMNVEV (reference sequence). This CDR3 reads CASSLTPGTGELFF. Written as DNA, the CDR3 is TGTGCCAGCAGTTTAACCCCGGGGACCGGGGAGCTGTTTTTT.

The chain is built from TRBV4-3 and TRBJ1-1; weak D call: TRBD1 (5 bases). The V end lost 0 bases, the J end lost 4 bases, and 15 bases lay between the germline ends. The CDR3 contains 16 residues. Germline lookup yields CDR1 LGHNA and CDR2 YSLEER. CDR3 DNA sequence: TGCGCCAGCAGCCAAGATCCTGGGGGGAGGGTCACTGAAGCTTTCTTT. Protein sequence: CASSQDPGGRVTEAFF.

V is TRBV10-2 and J is TRBJ2-1, with a possible D match to TRBD1 (6 bases). The germline V gene has CDR1 WSHSY and CDR2 SAAADI. This CDR3 is built from 15 residues. The V end lost 6 bases, the J end lost 8 bases, and 20 bases lay between the germline ends. CDR3 coding DNA: TGCGCCAGCAGGGTACAGGGTGGGGGCACGGATGAGCAGTTCTTC. It is translated as CASRVQGGGTDEQFF.

CDR3 in amino acids: CASMTGIYEQYF. In DNA, the CDR3 is TGTGCCAGCATGACGGGGATCTACGAGCAGTACTTC. The gene calls are TRBV6-5 and TRBJ2-7, with D possibly matching TRBD2 (5 bases). With 7 bases removed from V and 3 bases from J, the gap between germline ends came to 10 bases. There are 12 residues in the CDR3. Looked up from germline, CDR1 is MNHEY and CDR2 is SVGAGI.

The gene calls are TRBV18 and TRBJ2-7, with 9 bases that match TRBD2. The length of the CDR3 is 15 residues. Trimming at V came to 5 bases and at J to 5 bases, leaving 10 bases not matched to a gene. The germline gives CDR1 KGHSH, CDR2 LQKENI. The CDR3 DNA sequence: TGTGCCAGCTCATCTGTAGCGGGAGTTCCAGACGAGCAGTACTTC. It encodes CASSSVAGVPDEQYF.

The genes are TRBV28 and TRBJ1-2; the match to TRBD1 covers 9 bases. V shed 6 bases, J shed 7 bases, and the junction held 24 bases outside the gene matches. The germline CDR1 and CDR2 sequences are MDHEN and SYDVKM. The CDR3 runs to 19 residues. The CDR3 spells CASSLDGTGTDGLGSGYTF. The CDR3 nucleotides read TGTGCCAGCAGCCTTGATGGGACAGGGACCGACGGACTCGGCAGTGGCTACACCTTC.

The V call is TRBV6-2 or TRBV6-3, the J call TRBJ1-1, with D possibly TRBD1 on 5 matching bases. This CDR3 is built from 14 residues. Per germline, CDR1 MNHEY and CDR2 SVGEGT. Trimming pared 6 bases from V and 4 bases from J, leaving 15 bases between. As DNA, the CDR3 is TGTGCCAGCAGCCCCTGGGCGGGGGGCACTGAAGCTTTCTTT. It translates to CASSPWAGGTEAFF.

V gene TRBV29-1 combines with J gene TRBJ2-5; weak D call: TRBD1 (6 bases). Germline V gene lookup returns CDR1 SQVTM and CDR2 ANQGSEA. V was pared by 3 bases and J by 4 bases, with 12 bases between. The CDR3 has 13 residues. The CDR3: CSVDPQGRETQYF. CDR3 coding DNA: TGCAGCGTTGATCCCCAGGGGCGAGAGACCCAGTACTTC.